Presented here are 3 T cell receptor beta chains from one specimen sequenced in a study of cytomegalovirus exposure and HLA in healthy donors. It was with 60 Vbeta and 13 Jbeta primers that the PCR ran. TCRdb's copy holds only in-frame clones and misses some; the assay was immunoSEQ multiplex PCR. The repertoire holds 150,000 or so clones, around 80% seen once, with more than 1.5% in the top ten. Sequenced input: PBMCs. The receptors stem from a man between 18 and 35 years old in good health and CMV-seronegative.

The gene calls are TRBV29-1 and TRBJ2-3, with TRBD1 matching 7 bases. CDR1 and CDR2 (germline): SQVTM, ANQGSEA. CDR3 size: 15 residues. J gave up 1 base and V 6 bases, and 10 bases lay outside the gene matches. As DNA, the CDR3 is TGCAGCGTCGCCTTACAGGGGTACGGCACAGATACGCAGTATTTT. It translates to CSVALQGYGTDTQYF.

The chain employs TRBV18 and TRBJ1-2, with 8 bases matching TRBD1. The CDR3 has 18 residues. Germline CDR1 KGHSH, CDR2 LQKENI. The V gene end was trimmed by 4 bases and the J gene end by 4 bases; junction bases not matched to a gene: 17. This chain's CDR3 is CASSLGLRSGQAAYGYTF. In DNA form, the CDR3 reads TGTGCCAGCTCACTCGGCCTACGTTCGGGACAGGCCGCCTATGGCTACACCTTC.

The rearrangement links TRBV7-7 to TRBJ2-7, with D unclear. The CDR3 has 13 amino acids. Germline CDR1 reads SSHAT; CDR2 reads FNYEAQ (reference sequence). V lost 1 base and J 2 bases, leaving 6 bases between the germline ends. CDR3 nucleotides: TGTGCCAGCAGCTTAGAACACACCTACGAGCAGTACTTC. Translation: CASSLEHTYEQYF.